This section outlines one T cell receptor (beta chain) sequence together with its context. As yet, its antigen is unknown. Sequencing used immunoSEQ multiplex PCR; TCRdb keeps in-frame clones, though not all of them. The sample yields around 99,000 clones, roughly 90% seen once. These data originate in a study of T cell responses to AZD1222 COVID-19 vaccine. Regarding the study as a whole: In a largely white British group with more females than males, clonal diversity was possibly underestimated.

The germline gives CDR1 SNHLY, CDR2 FYNNEI. The CDR3 contains 13 residues. Trimming took 11 bases from V and 9 from J; bases not matched to a gene: 12. The sequence came from an adult in good health. The rearrangement links TRBV2 to TRBJ2-1; TRBD2 aligns across 8 bases. This material consisted of peripheral blood, taken on day 0 of AZD1222 vaccination. The DNA for the CDR3 is TGTGCCGGCACCGGGACTAGAGCGGGTGAGCAGTTCTTC. Protein: CAGTGTRAGEQFF.